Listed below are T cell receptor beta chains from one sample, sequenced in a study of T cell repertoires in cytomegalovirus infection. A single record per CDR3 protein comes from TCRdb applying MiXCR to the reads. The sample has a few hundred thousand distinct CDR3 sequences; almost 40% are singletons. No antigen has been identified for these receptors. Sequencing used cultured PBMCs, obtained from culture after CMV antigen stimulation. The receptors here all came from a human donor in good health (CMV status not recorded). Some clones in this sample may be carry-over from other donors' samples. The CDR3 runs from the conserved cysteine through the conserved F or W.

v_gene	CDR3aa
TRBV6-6	CASSYSTETQYF
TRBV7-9	CASSLGNAEQYF
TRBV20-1	CSARDASTEGYTF
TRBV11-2	CASSLNGGGGGNTIYF
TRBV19	CASSKQGGTEAFF
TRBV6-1	CASSAQGSGDTQYF
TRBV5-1	CASSLGRPLGNIQYF
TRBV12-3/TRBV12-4	CASSPAYYGYTF
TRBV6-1	CASRISVGGSYNEQFF
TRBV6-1	CASIEDTPIFRPQHF
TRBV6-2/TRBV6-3	CASKEAGGYEQYF
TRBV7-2	CASSGNPDGNQPQHF
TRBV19	CASTSRAEGYTF
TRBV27	CASSSQGWYSNQPQHF
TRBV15	CATSRVADTQYF
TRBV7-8	CASSPRAGTQYF
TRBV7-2	CASSLGISGETQYF
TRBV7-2	CASRAWGAPDDTIYF
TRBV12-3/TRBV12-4	CASSPPRARTEAFF
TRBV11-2	CASSLGLVQTQYF
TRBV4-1	CASRFSEVGGKTQYF
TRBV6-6	CASWRSSGANVLTF
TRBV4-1	CASSQDGPDEGMNTEAFF
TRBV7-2	CASSLGDLPEQFF
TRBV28	CASSSELAGGFRGELFF
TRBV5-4	CASSSGLAGEMETQYF
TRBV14	CASSPWTGRGEAFF
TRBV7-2	CASSSDWSDTQYF
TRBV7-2	CASSLGMPNGEQYF
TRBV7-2	CASSSLGRSSYNEQFF
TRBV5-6	CASSFDDYNEQFF
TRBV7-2	CASSYVRGPSYNEQFF
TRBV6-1	CASSLNRDRGSSYEQYF
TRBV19	CASSIDRRQPNTEAFF
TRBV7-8	CASSLYGDTQYF
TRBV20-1	CSARADTWNTIYF
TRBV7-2	CASSFLTSGDPYEQYF
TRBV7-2	CASSLPGGNSPLHF
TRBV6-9	CASSYGLARTDTQYF
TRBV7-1	CASSQKDLRYEQYF
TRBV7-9	CASSGTSGHRWAKLFF
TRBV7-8	CASSLVSGPRNEQFF
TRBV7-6	CASRLLAGGLTDTQYF
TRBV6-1	CASEGQLSYNEQFF
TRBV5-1	CASSLGPPASTDTQYF
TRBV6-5	CASSYSILRRETQYF
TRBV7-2	CASRPHSGGAYEQYF
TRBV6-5	CASSRTANQPQHF
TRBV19	CASGRGGPTSQNEQFF
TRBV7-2	CASRRGSGRIYEQYF
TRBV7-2	CASSLSHQETQYF
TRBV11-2	CASSQVTGQKAKNIQYF
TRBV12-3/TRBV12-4	CASSLLDRVEQFF
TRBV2	CASSGQSRGELFF
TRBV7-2	CASSLQAQLGTDTQYF